This T cell receptor beta chain is drawn from a study of blood T cells in healthy people across ages. Alongside a J-beta primer mix, a sample-barcoded 5' primer served in a second PCR lasting roughly 6 to 12 cycles. TCRdb reprocessed the 5' RACE reads with MiXCR, giving one entry per CDR3 protein. The table lists around 780,000 distinct CDR3 sequences, approximately 24% of them singletons. The CDR3 has 15 residues. V gave up 1 base and J gave up 2 bases, with 9 bases separating them. Germline V CDR1 and CDR2: MNHEY, SMNVEV (reference sequence). This sample also belongs to another study, concerning T cells of mothers and their children.

The chain has TRBV27 and TRBJ1-5; TRBD1 is a possible D gene (6 bases). Sequencing input: blood. This clonotype originated in a boy between 10 and 17 years old in good health. In nucleotides, the CDR3 is TGTGCCAGCAGTTTATTTTCAGGGGGCAATCAGCCCCAGCATTTT. Translating gives CASSLFSGGNQPQHF.